These 25 T cell receptor beta chains came from one sample sequenced in a study of blood T cell repertoires in COVID-19. The repertoire was sequenced with immunoSEQ multiplex PCR; TCRdb's copy has only in-frame clones and lacks some. The table lists approximately 75,000 clones, more than 80% of them singletons, with 6.9% in the top ten. Sequencing was performed on peripheral blood. Receptors originate from a human donor in a cohort sampled during active COVID-19.

The rearrangement links TRBV29-1 to TRBJ2-2, with 7 bases lining up with TRBD1. Germline lookup yields CDR1 SQVTM and CDR2 ANQGSEA. The V and J ends lost 5 bases and 3 bases, in that order; junction bases with no gene match: 3. CDR3 length equals 13 residues. The CDR3 bases are TGCAGCGTTTACAGGGGATACACCGGGGAGCTGTTTTTT. Translation gives CSVYRGYTGELFF.

The chain carries TRBV18 and TRBJ2-5; 8 positions match TRBD1. Germline V gene data show CDR1 as KGHSH and CDR2 as LQKENI. This CDR3 contains 19 residues. With 6 bases clipped from V and 4 bases from J, the junction kept 22 bases outside the gene matches. The DNA for the CDR3 is TGTGCCAGCTCGCGCGCCGCGGGACAGGTGGGCGCCGGGTCAGAGACCCAGTACTTC. Protein product: CASSRAAGQVGAGSETQYF.

The chain is built from TRBV6-1 and TRBJ2-7; D possibly corresponds to TRBD1 (5 bases). The CDR3 has 15 amino acids. With 0 bases removed from V and 2 bases from J, the gap between germline ends came to 11 bases. Germline lookup yields CDR1 MNHNS and CDR2 SASEGT. DNA of the CDR3: TGTGCCAGCAGTGAAGCTGCGACAGCCGCCTACGAGCAGTACTTC. Its translation: CASSEAATAAYEQYF.

This clone was observed a few times. The DNA of the CDR3 is TGTGCCAGCAGTCCCCAGACAGGCCCGGGGAATCAGCCCCAGCATTTT. Amino acids: CASSPQTGPGNQPQHF. V usage is TRBV27 and J usage is TRBJ1-5; a possible D gene is TRBD1 (6 bases). This CDR3 has 16 residues. Per the germline V gene, CDR1 is MNHEY and CDR2 is SMNVEV (reference sequence). V lost 5 bases and J 4 bases, leaving 18 bases between the germline ends.

V usage is TRBV12-3 or TRBV12-4 and J usage is TRBJ2-1; possibly TRBD2 for D (5 bases). CDR3 size: 12 residues. V was clipped by 3 bases and J by 7 bases, with 7 bases between them. The CDR3 loop reads CASSFTGNEQFF. DNA of the CDR3: TGTGCCAGCAGTTTTACGGGGAATGAGCAGTTCTTC.

V gene TRBV24-1 combines with J gene TRBJ1-2; no definite D call. The CDR3 consists of 13 residues. The V gene's germline CDR1 is KGHDR and CDR2 SFDVKD. Trimming pared 7 bases from V and 0 bases from J, leaving 8 bases between. The CDR3 DNA sequence: TGTGCCACCAGGGGAGGAGCTAACTATGGCTACACCTTC. Amino acid sequence: CATRGGANYGYTF.

The V gene is TRBV18, the J gene TRBJ1-2, with 8 bases that match TRBD1. V dropped 5 bases and J dropped 5; count of bases not matched to a gene: 7. The CDR3 extends over 14 amino acids. Germline V gives CDR1 KGHSH, CDR2 LQKENI. As DNA, the CDR3 is TGTGCCAGCTCAACAGAGGACAGGGCATATGGCTACACCTTC. This gives the protein CASSTEDRAYGYTF. The whole variable domain, filled in from reference TRBV18 and TRBJ1-2, reads NAGVMQNPRHLVRRRGQEARLRCSPMKGHSHVYWYRQLPEEGLKFMVYLQKENIIDESGMPKERFSAEFPKEGPSILRIQQVVRGDSAAYFCASSTEDRAYGYTFGSGTRLTVV.

This clone was counted a single time. The rearrangement links TRBV9 to TRBJ2-5, with a possible D match to TRBD1 (6 bases). This CDR3 comprises 15 residues. Germline V gene data show CDR1 as SGDLS and CDR2 as YYNGEE. The V end was cut by 3 bases, the J end by 5 bases, with 17 bases between. In DNA, the CDR3 is TGTGCCAGCAGCGCCCAACAGGGTGATGCGGAGACCCAGTACTTC. Amino acids: CASSAQQGDAETQYF.

DNA for the CDR3: TGTGCCAGCTCACCAACTGCTAACTATGGCTACACCTTC. This translates into CASSPTANYGYTF. The V and J genes are TRBV18 and TRBJ1-2; D is undetermined. V was clipped by 2 bases and J by 0 bases, with 4 bases between them. CDR1 KGHSH and CDR2 LQKENI come from the germline V gene. The CDR3 spans 13 residues. The full variable domain, with the rest looked up from reference TRBV18 and TRBJ1-2, is NAGVMQNPRHLVRRRGQEARLRCSPMKGHSHVYWYRQLPEEGLKFMVYLQKENIIDESGMPKERFSAEFPKEGPSILRIQQVVRGDSAAYFCASSPTANYGYTFGSGTRLTVV.

The chain carries TRBV9 and TRBJ1-1; D gene ambiguous. CDR3 length: 12 amino acids. Per germline, CDR1 SGDLS and CDR2 YYNGEE. V was trimmed by 0 bases and J by 8 bases, leaving 8 bases between them. CDR3 nucleotides: TGTGCCAGCAGCGTAGTAGACGGGGAAGCTTTCTTT. It yields the protein CASSVVDGEAFF.

In nucleotides, the CDR3 is TGTGCCAGCAGCTTGGAGGGGTCGAGCTCCTACGAGCAGTACTTC. Encoded protein: CASSLEGSSSYEQYF. This chain uses TRBV5-5 with TRBJ2-7; D is perhaps TRBD1 (5 bases). Germline values: CDR1 SGHKS, CDR2 YYEKEE (reference sequence). The CDR3 is 15 amino acids. The V end lost 0 bases, the J end lost 0 bases, and 10 bases lay between the germline ends.

This chain connects TRBV4-3 to TRBJ1-3; weak D call: TRBD1 (6 bases). The CDR3 totals 13 residues. CDR1 and CDR2 (germline): LGHNA, YSLEER. Trimming removed 6 bases at V and 4 bases at J, with 10 bases between. For the CDR3, the DNA is TGCGCCAGCAGTCTCACAGGGGGAAACACCATATATTTT. Translation: CASSLTGGNTIYF.

This chain uses TRBV10-3 with TRBJ1-2, with D perhaps matching TRBD1 (5 bases). There are 13 residues in the CDR3. V lost 0 bases, J lost 8 bases, and 10 bases lay in between. CDR1 is ENHRY, CDR2 SYGVKD, per germline. The CDR3, as DNA: TGTGCCATCAGTGAGTCCCCGACAGACGGCTACACCTTC. Translation: CAISESPTDGYTF.

The gene calls are TRBV5-1 and TRBJ1-2, with a possible D match to TRBD1 (5 bases). This CDR3 is 15 amino acids long. V shed 2 bases and J shed 7 bases, with 18 bases lying between them. Germline CDR1 reads SGHRS; CDR2 reads YFSETQ. The DNA for the CDR3 is TGCGCCAGCAGCTTCACGACAGCCGTTTTGGGTGGCTACACCTTC. Amino acids: CASSFTTAVLGGYTF.

The DNA for the CDR3 is TGTGCCAGCAGGCCAGGGGGTGAAGAGACCCAGTACTTC. Amino acid sequence: CASRPGGEETQYF. This chain uses TRBV28 with TRBJ2-5; TRBD1 matches 7 bases. The CDR3 has 13 residues. The V gene end was trimmed by 6 bases and the J gene end by 3 bases; junction bases not matched to a gene: 4. CDR1 is MDHEN and CDR2 is SYDVKM in the germline V gene.

The chain joins TRBV10-3 to TRBJ1-2; tentative D call: TRBD1 (6 bases). Trimming took off 3 bases at V and 3 bases at J, with 17 bases between the two ends. In germline, CDR1 is ENHRY, CDR2 SYGVKD. The CDR3 runs to 16 residues. CDR3: CAISDGRQGSDYGYTF. CDR3 nucleotides: TGTGCCATCAGTGACGGTCGGCAGGGGTCAGACTATGGCTACACCTTC.

This clone occurred once. With a far larger clone one base away, a read error is the likely cause. The chain carries TRBV28 and TRBJ1-2; 9 bases match TRBD1. From germline, CDR1 is MDHEN and CDR2 SYDVKM. J was trimmed by 3 bases and V by 4 bases; bases with no gene match: 3. This CDR3 spans 14 amino acids. This CDR3 reads CASSWTGVDYGYTF. The CDR3 DNA follows: TGTGCCAGCAGTTGGACAGGGGTGGACTATGGCTACACCTTC.

The V gene is TRBV4-1, the J gene TRBJ2-1; 8 bases line up with TRBD1. The V segment lost 0 bases and the J segment 6 bases; nucleotides outside the gene matches: 4. This CDR3 is built from 15 residues. Germline V CDR1 and CDR2: MGHRA, YSYEKL. As DNA, the CDR3 is TGCGCCAGCAGCCAAGAAGGACAGGGTAGCAATGAGCAGTTCTTC. This sequence encodes CASSQEGQGSNEQFF.

The chain is built from TRBV29-1 and TRBJ2-7; D perhaps matches TRBD2 (5 bases). V was pared by 7 bases and J by 5 bases, with 18 bases between. Germline CDR1 SQVTM, CDR2 ANQGSEA. The length of the CDR3 is 13 residues. CDR3 coding DNA: TGCAGCGCCGGTGCGGGCCCGGCCGACGAGCAGTACTTC. It yields the protein CSAGAGPADEQYF.

The CDR3 coding sequence is TGTGCCAGCAGTCCCCAGGGGAACACTGAAGCTTTCTTT. This codes for CASSPQGNTEAFF. V gene TRBV7-8 combines with J gene TRBJ1-1, with D tentatively TRBD1 (5 bases). Looked up from germline, CDR1 is SGHVS and CDR2 is FQNEAQ. V lost 6 bases and J lost 1, with 9 bases in between. The CDR3 contains 13 residues.

V gene TRBV6-2 or TRBV6-3 combines with J gene TRBJ1-1, with a tentative D call TRBD1 (5 bases). V lost 2 bases to trimming and J lost 2 bases, with 15 bases between them. Looked up from germline, CDR1 is MNHEY and CDR2 is SVGEGT. The CDR3 is 16 amino acids. DNA of the CDR3: TGTGCCAGCAGTTACCCGCGGCCGACAGCTAACACTGAAGCTTTCTTT. It codes for CASSYPRPTANTEAFF.

The genes are TRBV28 and TRBJ2-7; TRBD1 might be the D (6 bases). CDR3 size: 14 residues. Deletions cut 4 bases from V and 5 bases from J, with 15 bases between. Per the germline V gene, CDR1 is MDHEN and CDR2 is SYDVKM. The CDR3 DNA reads as TGTGCCAGCAGTTCAACAAACAGGGAAAACGAGCAGTACTTC. Translated, it gives CASSSTNRENEQYF.

This clone was counted a single time. The chain combines TRBV5-8 with TRBJ2-5, with TRBD2 identical over 14 bases. Trimming at V came to 2 bases and at J to 2 bases, leaving 2 bases not matched to a gene. The CDR3 is 16 residues long. Germline loops: CDR1 SGHTS, CDR2 YDEGEE. CDR3 DNA sequence: TGTGCCAGCAGCTTCGGGACTAGCGGGGGACAAGAGACCCAGTACTTC. Protein: CASSFGTSGGQETQYF.

This rearrangement joins TRBV10-3 to TRBJ2-7; no clear D gene. Looked up from germline, CDR1 is ENHRY and CDR2 is SYGVKD. The V end lost 0 bases, the J end lost 4 bases, and 10 bases lay between the germline ends. The CDR3 sequence is 14 residues long. Here the CDR3 DNA reads TGTGCCATCAGTGAGTCCCCACCCCAGTACGAGCAGTACTTC. It specifies CAISESPPQYEQYF.

The V gene is TRBV5-1, the J gene TRBJ2-2; D may be TRBD1 (5 bases). The J call may be mistaken, given a closer DNA end match to TRBJ1-3. The CDR3 loop spans 15 amino acids. Germline CDR1 SGHRS, CDR2 YFSETQ. This chain's CDR3 is CASSPWGGSGNTIYF. CDR3 bases: TGCGCCAGCAGCCCTTGGGGGGGTTCCGGTAACACCATATATTTT.